The clone carrying this T cell receptor beta chain was detected many times. In TCRdb, the 5' RACE reads were re-called with MiXCR into one record per CDR3 protein. The profile covers more than 300,000 distinct CDR3 sequences, with 4% to 5.5% appearing a single time and 15% to 20% taken by the ten largest. The sample comes from a study of T cells after yellow fever vaccination. Study background: Fractions with few cells were prepared using SMART-Seq v4 Ultra Low Input.

This CDR3 contains 14 residues. Germline CDR1 reads SGHDT; CDR2 reads YYEEEE. V lost 2 bases to trimming and J lost 0 bases, with 9 bases between them. The source is a man between 18 and 29 years old who received the YFV17D yellow fever vaccine. V and J are TRBV5-6 and TRBJ2-7; D is perhaps TRBD1 (6 bases). The material was PBMCs, obtained 15 days after the yellow fever booster vaccination. The DNA for the CDR3 is TGTGCCAGCAGCTTCCGGGACATCTCCTACGAGCAGTACTTC. It encodes CASSFRDISYEQYF.